This T cell receptor (beta chain) was documented in a study of T cell clones after liver transplantation. Study information: In this trial, immunosuppression withdrawal was attempted within 2 years of liver transplant. Without induction therapy, subjects received standard immunosuppression until 12-24 months post-transplant. General study results and limits: Post-transplant, graft-donor-reactive CD4 TCRbeta sequences in blood dropped significantly in most of the 8 subjects.

As regards this clone: Its antigen is not identified.

This table comes from immunoSEQ multiplex PCR, and its TCRdb copy is limited to in-frame clones, with some not included. The sample has 70,000 to 95,000 clones; less than 85% are singletons. Between the trimmed V and J ends, which lost 4 bases and 2 bases, there was a span of 14 bases. This CDR3 has 16 residues. The V gene's germline CDR1 is SNHLY and CDR2 FYNNEI. The sequence was obtained from a human patient who received a liver transplant. The graft donor may be the source of some T cells. Sequenced here: CD4+ T cells from blood, sampled at the 22-month timepoint. This sequence joins TRBV2 and TRBJ2-2; D remains ambiguous. The CDR3 DNA reads TGTGCCAGCAGTGCCTCGAGTGGATACAACACCGGGGAGCTGTTTTTT. This sequence encodes CASSASSGYNTGELFF.